This T cell receptor (beta chain) appears in the sequencing data of a study of naive and memory T cell subsets. Findings and limits, study-wide: Possibly reflecting memory cells re-expressing CD45RA, a few larger clonotypes occurred in naive repertoires, especially CD8.

V lost 4 bases, J lost 4 bases, and 4 bases lay in between. The CDR3 runs 12 residues. Both TRBC1 and TRBC2 were covered by a beta constant-region primer of two equimolar oligonucleotides. Four rounds of PCR amplified the ligated cDNA using nested alpha and beta constant-region primers plus SP2. TCRdb itself ran the UMI-ligation and nested PCR reads through MiXCR, one entry per CDR3 protein. The sample carries more than 120,000 distinct CDR3 sequences, approximately 21% recorded once. Worth noting for this clonotype: The antigen is undetermined.

The clonotype was recovered from a human donor in good health. The specimen was naive CD8+ T cells from blood. This chain uses TRBV12-3 or TRBV12-4 with TRBJ1-4; D gene uncertain. CDR3 loop: CASSSVNEKLFF. CDR3 DNA: TGTGCCAGCAGTTCCGTTAATGAAAAACTGTTTTTT.